A selection of T cell receptor beta chains follows, all from one sample in a study of blood T cell repertoires in COVID-19. The assay was immunoSEQ multiplex PCR, and TCRdb's table has in-frame clones only and misses some. This table holds 250,000 or so clones, 80% to 85% found once. The specimen sequenced was PBMCs or T cells enriched from blood (not recorded which). These receptors came from a man aged 50 to 60 who had recovered from COVID-19. Both conserved end residues are part of each CDR3. The order of the fields is J gene, V gene, clone size, D gene, CDR3 protein, CDR3 DNA. A D gene is named only where the DNA matches it firmly. Where a row states a size, it is once, few, many or the class of an expanded clone; other rows omit it.

J: TRBJ2-3; V: TRBV11-2; size: -; D: -; CDR3: CASSLRGSHPDTQYF; DNA: TGTGCCAGCAGCCTCCGGGGGTCTCATCCAGATACGCAGTATTTT
J: TRBJ2-7; V: TRBV9; size: -; D: TRBD2; CDR3: CASGGLAGVREQYF; DNA: TGTGCCAGCGGCGGACTAGCGGGAGTTCGGGAGCAGTACTTC
J: TRBJ1-2; V: TRBV2; size: -; D: -; CDR3: CASSVDRTNYGYTF; DNA: TGTGCCAGCAGCGTCGACAGAACTAACTATGGCTACACCTTC
J: TRBJ2-2; V: TRBV5-1; size: -; D: -; CDR3: CASSLDDRNTGELFF; DNA: TGCGCCAGCAGCTTGGACGACAGGAACACCGGGGAGCTGTTTTTT
J: TRBJ2-6; V: TRBV7-2; size: -; D: TRBD1; CDR3: CASSRRSQGALGANVLTF; DNA: TGTGCCAGCAGCCGTAGGTCACAGGGGGCGCTTGGGGCCAACGTCCTGACTTTC
J: TRBJ2-4; V: TRBV27; size: -; D: TRBD1; CDR3: CASSAGQGTVAKNIQYF; DNA: TGTGCCAGCAGTGCCGGACAGGGGACGGTAGCCAAAAACATTCAGTACTTC
J: TRBJ2-5; V: TRBV5-1; size: -; D: -; CDR3: CASSLDPSGDQYF; DNA: TGCGCCAGCAGCTTAGATCCCTCCGGAGACCAGTACTTC
J: TRBJ1-4; V: TRBV6-5; size: -; D: TRBD1; CDR3: CASSSQGREKLFF; DNA: TGTGCCAGCAGTTCACAGGGGAGGGAAAAACTGTTTTTT
J: TRBJ2-1; V: TRBV6-5; size: -; D: TRBD1; CDR3: CASSYSGQGYYNEQFF; DNA: TGTGCCAGCAGTTACTCCGGACAGGGATACTACAATGAGCAGTTCTTC
J: TRBJ1-6; V: TRBV2; size: -; D: TRBD1; CDR3: CARTTGNNSPLHF; DNA: TGTGCCAGGACGACAGGGAACAATTCACCCCTCCACTTT
J: TRBJ2-2; V: TRBV6-4; size: few; D: -; CDR3: CASGKEAGTGELFF; DNA: TGTGCCAGCGGGAAGGAGGCTGGTACCGGGGAGCTGTTTTTT
J: TRBJ2-7; V: TRBV28; size: -; D: TRBD1; CDR3: CASSLLTGQRPSYEQYF; DNA: TGTGCCAGCAGTTTGCTGACGGGACAGCGACCTTCCTACGAGCAGTACTTC
J: TRBJ1-3; V: TRBV4-3; size: -; D: -; CDR3: CASSQPPEGTIYF; DNA: TGCGCCAGCAGCCAACCCCCTGAGGGCACCATATATTTT
J: TRBJ1-4; V: TRBV5-5; size: -; D: TRBD1; CDR3: CASSRDSTTNEKLFF; DNA: TGTGCCAGCAGCCGGGACAGCACAACTAATGAAAAACTGTTTTTT
J: TRBJ1-1; V: TRBV20-1; size: few; D: -; CDR3: CSARVDWEAFF; DNA: TGCAGTGCTAGAGTAGATTGGGAAGCTTTCTTT
J: TRBJ1-2; V: TRBV19; size: -; D: TRBD1; CDR3: CASSIRTGANYGYTF; DNA: TGTGCCAGTAGTATACGGACAGGGGCTAACTATGGCTACACCTTC
J: TRBJ1-2; V: TRBV4-2; size: -; D: TRBD1; CDR3: CASSQGGDRVRYGYTF; DNA: TGTGCCAGCAGCCAAGGAGGGGACAGGGTCCGCTATGGCTACACCTTC
J: TRBJ1-2; V: TRBV7-9; size: -; D: -; CDR3: CASSLVGRAHGYTF; DNA: TGTGCCAGCAGCTTAGTCGGCAGGGCCCATGGCTACACCTTC
J: TRBJ2-1; V: TRBV14; size: -; D: -; CDR3: CASSPLGVGPANNEQFF; DNA: TGTGCCAGCAGCCCCCTGGGAGTCGGCCCAGCGAACAATGAGCAGTTCTTC
J: TRBJ2-1; V: TRBV5-1; size: -; D: -; CDR3: CASSGGPPGNEQFF; DNA: TGCGCCAGCAGCGGCGGACCACCGGGAAATGAGCAGTTCTTC
J: TRBJ1-1; V: TRBV28; size: -; D: TRBD1; CDR3: CASSLDQGQGGTEAFF; DNA: TGTGCCAGCAGTTTAGACCAGGGACAGGGCGGAACTGAAGCTTTCTTT
J: TRBJ1-6; V: TRBV11-2; size: -; D: -; CDR3: CASSTGSVGSPLHF; DNA: TGTGCCAGCAGCACAGGGTCGGTCGGCTCACCCCTCCACTTT
J: TRBJ2-2; V: TRBV2; size: -; D: TRBD2; CDR3: CASSDRLAGFTGELFF; DNA: TGTGCCAGCAGTGATAGGCTAGCGGGCTTCACCGGGGAGCTGTTTTTT
J: TRBJ2-7; V: TRBV12-3/TRBV12-4; size: -; D: -; CDR3: CASSLGLTYEQYF; DNA: TGTGCCAGCAGTCTCGGACTAACCTACGAGCAGTACTTC
J: TRBJ2-5; V: TRBV7-2; size: -; D: TRBD2; CDR3: CASSRSGLVRETQYF; DNA: TGTGCCAGCAGTCGGAGTGGACTAGTTAGGGAGACCCAGTACTTC
J: TRBJ1-1; V: TRBV21-1; size: -; D: -; CDR3: CASSTRTGLRTEAFF; DNA: TGTGCCAGCAGCACTCGGACAGGGTTGAGGACTGAAGCTTTCTTT
J: TRBJ2-2; V: TRBV5-1; size: once; D: -; CDR3: CASRVGSGELFF; DNA: TGCGCCAGCAGGGTCGGTTCCGGGGAGCTGTTTTTT
J: TRBJ1-2; V: TRBV29-1; size: -; D: -; CDR3: CSATLPGTNYGYTF; DNA: TGCAGCGCCACTCTCCCAGGGACTAACTATGGCTACACCTTC
J: TRBJ2-5; V: TRBV7-9; size: -; D: -; CDR3: CASSLGSWQSETQYF; DNA: TGTGCCAGCAGCTTGGGGAGCTGGCAGTCAGAGACCCAGTACTTC
J: TRBJ1-4; V: TRBV2; size: -; D: TRBD1; CDR3: CARKTGINEKLFF; DNA: TGTGCCAGAAAGACAGGGATAAATGAAAAACTGTTTTTT
J: TRBJ2-7; V: TRBV27; size: -; D: TRBD1; CDR3: CASSARQGASYEQYF; DNA: TGTGCCAGCAGTGCCCGACAGGGTGCAAGCTACGAGCAGTACTTC
J: TRBJ1-2; V: TRBV19; size: -; D: TRBD1; CDR3: CASSMGQGVSLYGYTF; DNA: TGTGCCAGTAGTATGGGGCAGGGGGTCTCACTCTATGGCTACACCTTC
J: TRBJ2-4; V: TRBV10-1; size: once; D: -; CDR3: CASHPRRRGAKNIQYF; DNA: TGCGCCAGCCATCCCCGAAGGAGGGGAGCCAAAAACATTCAGTACTTC
J: TRBJ1-1; V: TRBV11-2; size: -; D: -; CDR3: CASSLTGPNTEAFF; DNA: TGTGCCAGCAGCTTAACAGGGCCGAACACTGAAGCTTTCTTT
J: TRBJ2-2; V: TRBV5-1; size: -; D: -; CDR3: CASSFEMRWRTNTGELFF; DNA: TGCGCCAGCAGCTTTGAGATGAGGTGGAGGACGAACACCGGGGAGCTGTTTTTT
J: TRBJ1-6; V: TRBV27; size: -; D: -; CDR3: CASSFSGSSYNSPLHF; DNA: TGTGCCAGCAGTTTCTCTGGGAGCTCCTATAATTCACCCCTCCACTTT
J: TRBJ2-1; V: TRBV15; size: -; D: TRBD1; CDR3: CATSESPGQYYNEQFF; DNA: TGTGCCACCAGCGAAAGCCCGGGACAGTACTACAATGAGCAGTTCTTC
J: TRBJ2-5; V: TRBV5-4; size: -; D: TRBD1; CDR3: CASSFDRAGETQYF; DNA: TGTGCCAGCAGCTTCGACAGGGCTGGAGAGACCCAGTACTTC
J: TRBJ2-5; V: TRBV7-9; size: -; D: TRBD1; CDR3: CASSRTGQGQETQYF; DNA: TGTGCCAGCAGCCGAACCGGACAGGGCCAAGAGACCCAGTACTTC
J: TRBJ2-1; V: TRBV18; size: -; D: TRBD1; CDR3: CASKGTGGWNEQFF; DNA: TGTGCCAGCAAAGGGACAGGGGGATGGAATGAGCAGTTCTTC
J: TRBJ2-2; V: TRBV29-1; size: -; D: -; CDR3: CSVRPGTANTGELFF; DNA: TGCAGCGTCCGACCGGGGACTGCGAACACCGGGGAGCTGTTTTTT
J: TRBJ2-5; V: TRBV29-1; size: -; D: TRBD1; CDR3: CSVVSTGEETQYF; DNA: TGCAGCGTTGTATCCACAGGGGAGGAGACCCAGTACTTC
J: TRBJ1-2; V: TRBV20-1; size: -; D: -; CDR3: CSASPSAGPYGYTF; DNA: TGCAGTGCTAGTCCCTCGGCAGGTCCCTATGGCTACACCTTC
J: TRBJ2-1; V: TRBV5-1; size: -; D: -; CDR3: CASSLAFSSRLDEQFF; DNA: TGCGCCAGCAGCTTGGCCTTTTCTAGCAGATTGGATGAGCAGTTCTTC
J: TRBJ1-2; V: TRBV9; size: once; D: TRBD1; CDR3: CASRTTGGNGYTF; DNA: TGTGCCAGCAGAACGACAGGGGGGAATGGCTACACCTTC
J: TRBJ2-6; V: TRBV7-9; size: -; D: -; CDR3: CASSFGQTLGGANVLTF; DNA: TGTGCCAGCAGCTTTGGACAGACCTTGGGAGGGGCCAACGTCCTGACTTTC
J: TRBJ1-2; V: TRBV5-1; size: -; D: TRBD1; CDR3: CASSSDWTGYGYTF; DNA: TGCGCCAGCAGCTCGGATTGGACAGGCTATGGCTACACCTTC
J: TRBJ2-7; V: TRBV6-2/TRBV6-3; size: many; D: TRBD1; CDR3: CASSGTGYSYEQYF; DNA: TGTGCCAGCAGTGGGACAGGGTATTCCTACGAGCAGTACTTC
J: TRBJ2-2; V: TRBV11-2; size: -; D: TRBD1; CDR3: CASSSRDRNTGELFF; DNA: TGTGCCAGCAGCAGCCGGGACAGGAACACCGGGGAGCTGTTTTTT
J: TRBJ2-1; V: TRBV5-1; size: -; D: -; CDR3: CASSLDGSGSYNEQFF; DNA: TGCGCCAGCAGCTTGGATGGTAGCGGCTCCTACAATGAGCAGTTCTTC
J: TRBJ1-4; V: TRBV6-5; size: -; D: -; CDR3: CASSRQRGYEKLFF; DNA: TGTGCCAGCAGCCGACAGAGAGGCTATGAAAAACTGTTTTTT
J: TRBJ2-4; V: TRBV4-2; size: -; D: -; CDR3: CASSQVGGAGLNIQYF; DNA: TGTGCCAGCAGCCAAGTGGGGGGGGCAGGGCTAAACATTCAGTACTTC
J: TRBJ2-3; V: TRBV7-3; size: -; D: -; CDR3: CASSQAGLGDTQYF; DNA: TGTGCCAGCAGCCAGGCAGGGCTAGGAGATACGCAGTATTTT
J: TRBJ2-4; V: TRBV28; size: -; D: -; CDR3: CASSFSDGIIQYF; DNA: TGTGCCAGCAGTTTTTCGGACGGGATCATTCAGTACTTC